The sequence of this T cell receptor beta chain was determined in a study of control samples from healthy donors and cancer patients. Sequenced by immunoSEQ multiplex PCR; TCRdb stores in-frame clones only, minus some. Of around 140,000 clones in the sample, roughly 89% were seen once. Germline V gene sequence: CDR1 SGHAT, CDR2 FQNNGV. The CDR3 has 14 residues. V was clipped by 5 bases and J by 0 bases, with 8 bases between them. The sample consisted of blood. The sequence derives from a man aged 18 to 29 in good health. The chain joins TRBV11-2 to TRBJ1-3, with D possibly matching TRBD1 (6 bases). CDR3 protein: CASSRGGSGNTIYF. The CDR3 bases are TGTGCCAGCAGCCGAGGGGGCTCTGGAAACACCATATATTTT.